The sample holds many counts of the clone carrying this T cell receptor beta chain. Its matching antigen is unknown. This entry is derived from a study of Graves' ophthalmopathy and Graves' hyperthyroidism. Study summary: Researchers obtained peripheral blood at initial diagnosis, before any treatment had begun.

Germline V CDR1 and CDR2: SNHLY, FYNNEI. This CDR3 region has 15 residues. V lost 5 bases, J lost 2 bases, and 6 bases stayed unmatched. Amplifying from RNA transcripts, the study obtained TCR beta CDR3 regions. In the first round, RT-PCR was carried out with HTBI primers, and a multiplex PCR formed the second round. TCRdb re-analysed the multiplex PCR reads in MiXCR, keeping a single row per CDR3 protein. The table lists roughly 230,000 distinct CDR3 sequences, 20% to 25% of them singletons. General study findings and limits: In blood, most expanded thyroid clonotypes above 0.001 frequency were also detected. Discrimination between ophthalmopathy and stable hyperthyroidism by a 13-signature model showed nearly 90% sensitivity and about 80% specificity.

Pregnancy or lactation, uncontrolled infections and other autoimmune diseases were grounds for excluding patients. The material sequenced was peripheral blood. The receptor's source is a woman in her 50s with Graves' ophthalmopathy. This chain joins TRBV2 and TRBJ1-5; 7 nucleotides match TRBD1. CDR3 bases: TGTGCCAGCAGTCTTACAGGGGATGGCAATCAGCCCCAGCATTTT. Its translation is CASSLTGDGNQPQHF.